This is a list of T cell receptor beta chains from one sample in a study of shared clonotypes between healthy human individuals. The data were produced by immunoSEQ multiplex PCR, yet TCRdb's version contains in-frame clones alone and is incomplete. The sample holds around 550,000 clones, approximately 95% seen once. Sequenced: naive CD8+ T cells sorted from blood. The receptors stem from a woman younger than 45 in good health. Each CDR3 is given with its conserved first and last residue. The D gene is left open where the match is weak. A row's size may be missing; if present it is once, few, many or a size class.

d_call: NA; clone_size: NA; v_call: TRBV13; j_call: TRBJ2-7; cdr3_nt: TGTGCCAGCAGCTCCTCTTTAGGGGGGGGTCTTTACGAGCAGTACTTC; cdr3_aa: CASSSSLGGGLYEQYF
d_call: NA; clone_size: NA; v_call: TRBV30; j_call: TRBJ2-1; cdr3_nt: TGTGCCTACTTAGCGGTCTCCTACAATGAGCAGTTCTTC; cdr3_aa: CAYLAVSYNEQFF
d_call: NA; clone_size: NA; v_call: TRBV19; j_call: TRBJ2-1; cdr3_nt: TGTGCCAGTATCGGCTCCTACAATGAGCAGTTCTTC; cdr3_aa: CASIGSYNEQFF
d_call: NA; clone_size: once; v_call: TRBV7-9; j_call: TRBJ2-3; cdr3_nt: TGTGCCAGCAGCTTAGGGGGACGAAACACAGATACGCAGTATTTT; cdr3_aa: CASSLGGRNTDTQYF
d_call: NA; clone_size: NA; v_call: TRBV28; j_call: TRBJ2-7; cdr3_nt: TGTGCCAGCAGTTTAGGCCGTGTCTACGAGCAGTACTTC; cdr3_aa: CASSLGRVYEQYF
d_call: TRBD1; clone_size: NA; v_call: TRBV27; j_call: TRBJ2-7; cdr3_nt: TGTGCCAGCAGATCTCGAGACAGGGGCAGGGGCTACGAGCAGTACTTC; cdr3_aa: CASRSRDRGRGYEQYF
d_call: NA; clone_size: NA; v_call: TRBV4-1; j_call: TRBJ2-7; cdr3_nt: TGCGCCAGCAGCCAAGGAACACCTTCCTACGAGCAGTACTTC; cdr3_aa: CASSQGTPSYEQYF
d_call: NA; clone_size: NA; v_call: TRBV14; j_call: TRBJ1-1; cdr3_nt: TGTGCCAGCAGCCAAGATTTACTCAGGTACTTT; cdr3_aa: CASSQDLLRYF
d_call: NA; clone_size: NA; v_call: TRBV30; j_call: TRBJ2-7; cdr3_nt: TGTGCCTGGAGCGGGGCCAGCTCCTACGAGCAGTACTTC; cdr3_aa: CAWSGASSYEQYF
d_call: NA; clone_size: NA; v_call: TRBV27; j_call: TRBJ1-4; cdr3_nt: TGTGCCAGCAGTTTATCCGTTCCGCTGGTGGGTAATGAAAAACTGTTTTTT; cdr3_aa: CASSLSVPLVGNEKLFF
d_call: NA; clone_size: NA; v_call: TRBV7-8; j_call: TRBJ2-3; cdr3_nt: TGTGCCAGCGGGGGACTCACAGATACGCAGTATTTT; cdr3_aa: CASGGLTDTQYF
d_call: NA; clone_size: NA; v_call: TRBV5-4; j_call: TRBJ1-5; cdr3_nt: TGTGCCAGCAGGTTGTGGGGCCTTAGCAATCAGCCCCAGCATTTT; cdr3_aa: CASRLWGLSNQPQHF
d_call: NA; clone_size: NA; v_call: TRBV9; j_call: TRBJ2-5; cdr3_nt: TGTGCCAGCAGCATACGGGACGGTGAAGAGACCCAGTACTTC; cdr3_aa: CASSIRDGEETQYF
d_call: NA; clone_size: NA; v_call: TRBV28; j_call: TRBJ1-2; cdr3_nt: TGTGCCACCAATAATGGGGGAGGTCTGGGCTACACCTTC; cdr3_aa: CATNNGGGLGYTF
d_call: NA; clone_size: NA; v_call: TRBV6-4; j_call: TRBJ2-3; cdr3_nt: TGTGCCAGCAGTGACTCTAGAGGCACAGATACGCAGTATTTT; cdr3_aa: CASSDSRGTDTQYF
d_call: NA; clone_size: NA; v_call: TRBV27; j_call: TRBJ2-7; cdr3_nt: TGTGCCAGCATGGGAGCCGAGCAGTACTTC; cdr3_aa: CASMGAEQYF
d_call: TRBD2; clone_size: few; v_call: TRBV5-4; j_call: TRBJ2-7; cdr3_nt: TGTGCCAGCAGCTTACCCGGGACTAGCGACGAGCAGTACTTC; cdr3_aa: CASSLPGTSDEQYF
d_call: NA; clone_size: NA; v_call: TRBV28; j_call: TRBJ2-4; cdr3_nt: TGTGCCAGCAATCCCGATTTGAGTCTGGCAGGGGAAAACATTCAGTACTTC; cdr3_aa: CASNPDLSLAGENIQYF
d_call: NA; clone_size: NA; v_call: TRBV6-6; j_call: TRBJ2-2; cdr3_nt: TGTGCCAGCAGGGTCGAAGTAGCGGAGACCGGGGAGCTGTTTTTT; cdr3_aa: CASRVEVAETGELFF
d_call: NA; clone_size: NA; v_call: TRBV5-4; j_call: TRBJ2-7; cdr3_nt: TGTGCCAGCAGCACCGGGGACCTCTCCGAGCAGTACTTC; cdr3_aa: CASSTGDLSEQYF
d_call: TRBD2; clone_size: NA; v_call: TRBV6-4; j_call: TRBJ2-7; cdr3_nt: TGTGCCAGCGGGAGGTCCTCCGGGACTAGCGGCTACGAGCAGTACTTC; cdr3_aa: CASGRSSGTSGYEQYF
d_call: NA; clone_size: NA; v_call: TRBV14; j_call: TRBJ2-1; cdr3_nt: TGTGCCAGCAGCCAAGAAACTAGAAGTGAGCAGTTCTTC; cdr3_aa: CASSQETRSEQFF
d_call: NA; clone_size: NA; v_call: TRBV2; j_call: TRBJ2-7; cdr3_nt: TGTGCCAGCAGTGAACCCGGGGACTCCTACGAGCAGTACTTC; cdr3_aa: CASSEPGDSYEQYF
d_call: NA; clone_size: few; v_call: TRBV19; j_call: TRBJ1-1; cdr3_nt: TGTGCCAGTAGGATTACAGGGAACACTGAAGCTTTCTTT; cdr3_aa: CASRITGNTEAFF
d_call: NA; clone_size: NA; v_call: TRBV7-9; j_call: TRBJ2-7; cdr3_nt: TGTGCCAGCAGCTTATCCCCGGGGTCCGCCCTGGTTTACGAGCAGTACTTC; cdr3_aa: CASSLSPGSALVYEQYF
d_call: NA; clone_size: NA; v_call: TRBV27; j_call: TRBJ2-1; cdr3_nt: TGTGCCAGCAGTCAACTCGGGACTTTTTCTGATGAGCAGTTCTTC; cdr3_aa: CASSQLGTFSDEQFF
d_call: NA; clone_size: NA; v_call: TRBV15; j_call: TRBJ1-1; cdr3_nt: TGTGCCACCAGCAGAGATGATCGGGCTTGGGGCACTGAAGCTTTCTTT; cdr3_aa: CATSRDDRAWGTEAFF
d_call: NA; clone_size: NA; v_call: TRBV4-3; j_call: TRBJ2-7; cdr3_nt: TGCGCCAGCAGCGAAAAAAGAGGGTACGAGCAGTACTTC; cdr3_aa: CASSEKRGYEQYF
d_call: NA; clone_size: NA; v_call: TRBV28; j_call: TRBJ2-1; cdr3_nt: TGTGCCAGCAGCCTAATGGGTTGGAGCGGGCGTACAAACCACAATGAGCAGTTCTTC; cdr3_aa: CASSLMGWSGRTNHNEQFF
d_call: TRBD2; clone_size: NA; v_call: TRBV7-9; j_call: TRBJ2-3; cdr3_nt: TGTGCCAGCAGCTTAGGTTGGCTGCGGGAGTCAGATACGCAGTATTTT; cdr3_aa: CASSLGWLRESDTQYF
d_call: NA; clone_size: NA; v_call: TRBV2; j_call: TRBJ1-2; cdr3_nt: TGTGCCAGACAGACAGGACAACTCAACTATGGCTACACCTTC; cdr3_aa: CARQTGQLNYGYTF
d_call: TRBD1; clone_size: once; v_call: TRBV4-1; j_call: TRBJ2-1; cdr3_nt: TGCGCCAGCATCCCGCAGACAGGGGGCTCCGGGAATGAGCAGTTCTTC; cdr3_aa: CASIPQTGGSGNEQFF
d_call: NA; clone_size: NA; v_call: TRBV9; j_call: TRBJ1-5; cdr3_nt: TGTGCCAGCAGCGTAGGTCCAGGGTACGTTCAGCCCCAGCATTTT; cdr3_aa: CASSVGPGYVQPQHF
d_call: TRBD1; clone_size: NA; v_call: TRBV10-1; j_call: TRBJ2-7; cdr3_nt: TGCGCCAGCAGTGAATTAGCGGGACAGGGGGCCTCCTACGAGCAGTACTTC; cdr3_aa: CASSELAGQGASYEQYF
d_call: TRBD1; clone_size: NA; v_call: TRBV27; j_call: TRBJ2-1; cdr3_nt: TGTGCCAGCAGTCCGGGACAGGGCGCCGTTGAGCAGTTCTTC; cdr3_aa: CASSPGQGAVEQFF
d_call: NA; clone_size: NA; v_call: TRBV29-1; j_call: TRBJ1-1; cdr3_nt: TGCAGCGTTGAAGACGCGTTGGAGGGAGGGGACACTGAAGCTTTCTTT; cdr3_aa: CSVEDALEGGDTEAFF
d_call: NA; clone_size: NA; v_call: TRBV2; j_call: TRBJ2-7; cdr3_nt: TGTGCCAGCAGTGAATACGGATACGAGCAGTACTTC; cdr3_aa: CASSEYGYEQYF
d_call: TRBD1; clone_size: NA; v_call: TRBV11-2; j_call: TRBJ1-1; cdr3_nt: TGTGCCAGCAGCCCGGACAGGGGGCTGAACACTGAAGCTTTCTTT; cdr3_aa: CASSPDRGLNTEAFF
d_call: NA; clone_size: NA; v_call: TRBV13; j_call: TRBJ2-7; cdr3_nt: TGTGCCAGCACCAGACTGTGGGGTGGGCAGGGTGGCGACGAGCAGTACTTC; cdr3_aa: CASTRLWGGQGGDEQYF
d_call: NA; clone_size: NA; v_call: TRBV11-2; j_call: TRBJ1-1; cdr3_nt: TGTGCCAGCAGCTTAAGGCGCGGGGGGACTGAAGCTTTCTTT; cdr3_aa: CASSLRRGGTEAFF